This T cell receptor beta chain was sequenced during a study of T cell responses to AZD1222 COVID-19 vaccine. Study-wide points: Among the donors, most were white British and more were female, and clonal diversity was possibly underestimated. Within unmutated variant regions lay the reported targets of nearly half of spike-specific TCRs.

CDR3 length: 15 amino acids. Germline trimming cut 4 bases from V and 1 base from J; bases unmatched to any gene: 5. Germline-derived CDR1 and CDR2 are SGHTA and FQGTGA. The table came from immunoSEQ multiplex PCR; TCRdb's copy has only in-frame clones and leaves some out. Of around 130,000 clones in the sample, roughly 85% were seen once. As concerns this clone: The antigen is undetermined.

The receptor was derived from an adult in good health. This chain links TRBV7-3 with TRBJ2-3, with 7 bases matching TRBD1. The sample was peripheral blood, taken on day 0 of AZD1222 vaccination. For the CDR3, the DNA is TGTGCCAGCAGCTACCGGGACAGCCGCACAGATACGCAGTATTTT. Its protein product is CASSYRDSRTDTQYF.